This T cell receptor (beta chain) came from a study of CD8 T cells in Susac syndrome. RNA amounts of about 0.45 to 1 ug underwent reverse transcription with random hexamers. The amplification used immunoSEQ multiplex PCR on TCR beta CDR3; it spanned 54 Vbeta and 13 Jbeta. TCRdb fed the immunoSEQ multiplex PCR reads into MiXCR, producing one record per CDR3 protein. The table shows approximately 120,000 distinct CDR3 sequences, with about 90% occurring only once. The receptor was derived from a human donor with multiple sclerosis. Sample: CD8+ T cells from PBMCs.

CDR3 in DNA: TGCGCCAGCCGGGACAGCAACACTGAAGCTTTCTTT. Protein product: CASRDSNTEAFF. The V and J genes are TRBV5-1 and TRBJ1-1, with 7 bases identical to TRBD1. The CDR3 runs 12 residues. V lost 7 bases, J lost 2 bases, and 2 bases stayed unmatched. Germline CDR1 reads SGHRS; CDR2 reads YFSETQ. Combining the CDR3 with reference TRBV5-1 and TRBJ1-1 gives the whole variable domain KAGVTQTPRYLIKTRGQQVTLSCSPISGHRSVSWYQQTPGQGLQFLFEYFSETQRNKGNFPGRFSGRQFSNSRSEMNVSTLELGDSALYLCASRDSNTEAFFGQGTRLTVV.